These T cell receptor beta chains were read from a single sample in a study of T cell changes during pregnancy in multiple sclerosis. Produced via immunoSEQ multiplex PCR; TCRdb's table is partial and in-frame only. The table includes approximately 100,000 clones, 75% to 95% detected once. The sequencing used peripheral blood, collected before pregnancy. The receptors originated from a female donor with multiple sclerosis, enrolled in a pregnancy study. The CDR3 runs from the conserved cysteine through the conserved F or W. The order of the fields is V gene, D gene, clone size, J gene, CDR3 DNA, CDR3 protein. D genes are given only for firm matches. Clone size is given for some rows only: seen once, a few or many times, or a class if the clone is expanded.

TRBV5-1	NA	NA	TRBJ2-1	TGCGCCAGCAGCTTGGAGGCTCGGAGCTCCTACAATGAGCAGTTCTTC	CASSLEARSSYNEQFF
TRBV19	TRBD2	NA	TRBJ2-3	TGTGCCAGTAAGGGCCCCGGACTAGAGGGGAAGAACACAGATACGCAGTATTTT	CASKGPGLEGKNTDTQYF
TRBV30	TRBD2	NA	TRBJ2-3	TGTGCCTTGGAAAGCCTAGCGGATGAACCTACTAGCACAGATACGCAGTATTTT	CALESLADEPTSTDTQYF
TRBV14	NA	NA	TRBJ1-4	TGTGCCAGCAGCCAAGTAACGCCCAGGGTGACAACTAATGAAAAACTGTTTTTT	CASSQVTPRVTTNEKLFF
TRBV14	TRBD1	NA	TRBJ2-7	TGTGCCAGCAGCCAAGATTTCCGGACAGGGGTGGCCGAGCAGTACTTC	CASSQDFRTGVAEQYF
TRBV28	NA	NA	TRBJ2-7	TGTGCCAGCAGTTTAACGGGGTCCTACGAGCAGTACTTC	CASSLTGSYEQYF
TRBV4-1	NA	NA	TRBJ1-2	TGCGCCAGCAGCCCCCGGCAGGAAAACTATGGCTACACCTTC	CASSPRQENYGYTF
TRBV9	TRBD1	NA	TRBJ1-2	TGTGCCAGCAGCCCTCTCCTGGACAGGGACGATGGCTACACCTTC	CASSPLLDRDDGYTF
TRBV10-3	NA	NA	TRBJ2-3	TGTGCCATGGCTACCGGGGGCACAGATACGCAGTATTTT	CAMATGGTDTQYF
TRBV19	TRBD2	NA	TRBJ2-1	TGTGCCAGTAGTATAATGTCTAGCGGGAACAATGAGCAGTTCTTC	CASSIMSSGNNEQFF
TRBV11-3	TRBD1	NA	TRBJ2-1	TGTGCCAGCAGCTTAGGGCAGGGGGATACGAATGAGCAGTTCTTC	CASSLGQGDTNEQFF
TRBV28	NA	NA	TRBJ1-2	TGTGCCAGCAGTTTCTCCAGCTATGGCTACACCTTC	CASSFSSYGYTF
TRBV7-2	NA	NA	TRBJ1-5	TGTGCCAGCAGCTCCAGGGGCAGCAATCAGCCCCAGCATTTT	CASSSRGSNQPQHF
TRBV15	NA	NA	TRBJ2-7	TGTGCCACCAGCAACCGACAGGTCCCTATCTACGAGCAGTACTTC	CATSNRQVPIYEQYF
TRBV11-3	TRBD1	NA	TRBJ2-7	TGTGCCAGCAGCTCATTCGAATTACAGGGGCCCACGGACTTC	CASSSFELQGPTDF
TRBV5-1	TRBD2	NA	TRBJ2-5	TGCGCCAGCAGCTTGGGAGGACTAGCGGGGCAAGAGACCCAGTACTTC	CASSLGGLAGQETQYF
TRBV27	TRBD1	NA	TRBJ2-7	TGTGCCAGCAGTTTACACGGGACAGGAAAATACTACGAGCAGTACTTC	CASSLHGTGKYYEQYF
TRBV5-4	NA	NA	TRBJ1-1	TGTGCCAGCAGCTTGCGGGCATGGGGGAGGACTGAAGCTTTCTTT	CASSLRAWGRTEAFF
TRBV7-2	NA	NA	TRBJ2-3	TGTGCCAGCAGCATCAGGATTTTCACAGATACGCAGTATTTT	CASSIRIFTDTQYF
TRBV7-8	TRBD1	NA	TRBJ2-1	TGTGCCAGCAGGATCCGGACAGGGACGGAGTACAATGAGCAGTTCTTC	CASRIRTGTEYNEQFF
TRBV28	TRBD2	NA	TRBJ2-7	TGTGCCAGCAGTTTAAAGCGGGGGGGTACCTACGAGCAGTACTTC	CASSLKRGGTYEQYF
TRBV10-3	NA	NA	TRBJ2-3	TGTGCCATCAGTGACGGGGAGCGCACGACGTACTCAGATACGCAGTATTTT	CAISDGERTTYSDTQYF
TRBV5-6	TRBD1	NA	TRBJ2-2	TGTGCCAGCAGCTTACAGGGGGCGCGGAACACCGGGGAGCTGTTTTTT	CASSLQGARNTGELFF
TRBV11-2	TRBD2	NA	TRBJ2-2	TGTGCCAGCACCCTCCTAGCGGGCGGGGGTGGGAACACCGGGGAGCTGTTTTTT	CASTLLAGGGGNTGELFF
TRBV27	TRBD2	NA	TRBJ2-7	TGTGCCAGCAGTTTAGCTGGACTAGCAACATACGAGCAGTACTTC	CASSLAGLATYEQYF
TRBV30	NA	NA	TRBJ1-3	TGTGCCTGGAGTGTAAATAGGGGCCAAGGGGGTACTGGAAACACCATATATTTT	CAWSVNRGQGGTGNTIYF
TRBV4-1	NA	NA	TRBJ2-7	TGCGCCAGCAGCCAAGATTTCGGAGGGAGCTACGAGCAGTACTTC	CASSQDFGGSYEQYF
TRBV6-5	NA	NA	TRBJ2-7	TGTGCCAGCAGTGAGGAGGCGGTCTCCTACGAGCAGTACTTC	CASSEEAVSYEQYF
TRBV2	TRBD1	NA	TRBJ2-3	TGTGCCAGCACAAGGGGGCGTACAGATACGCAGTATTTT	CASTRGRTDTQYF
TRBV5-4	TRBD2	NA	TRBJ2-5	TGTGCCAGCAGCTTGGTAGCGGGAGTGGGGGAGACCCAGTACTTC	CASSLVAGVGETQYF
TRBV5-6	TRBD1	NA	TRBJ1-2	TGTGCCAGCAGTTCCTCAGGGGGCTCGGGCTATGGCTACACCTTC	CASSSSGGSGYGYTF
TRBV29-1	TRBD1	NA	TRBJ2-7	TGCAGCGCCGAGACAGGGAGCTACGAGCAGTACTTC	CSAETGSYEQYF
TRBV7-9	NA	NA	TRBJ2-5	TGTGCCAGCAGCAAAGCAGGGGCCCAACACCAAGAGACCCAGTACTTC	CASSKAGAQHQETQYF
TRBV5-6	NA	NA	TRBJ1-1	TGTGCCAGCAGCTTGTGGCGGGTGAACACTGAAGCTTTCTTT	CASSLWRVNTEAFF
TRBV9	NA	NA	TRBJ2-5	TGTGCCAGCAGCGTAGCTGAGAGAGAGACCCAGTACTTC	CASSVAERETQYF
TRBV2	TRBD2	NA	TRBJ2-7	TGTGCCAGCACCGCGGGAGCCTACGAGCAGTACTTC	CASTAGAYEQYF
TRBV5-1	NA	NA	TRBJ1-1	TGCGCCAGCAGCCTCTCACATGACAAGATAGCTGAAGCTTTCTTT	CASSLSHDKIAEAFF
TRBV19	NA	NA	TRBJ2-2	TGTGCCAGTAGCGAACAGGGCTTCGGGGAGCTGTTTTTT	CASSEQGFGELFF
TRBV5-1	TRBD2	NA	TRBJ2-1	TGCGCCAGCAGCTTGGCCCGGCGGGGGGGCTGGAATGAGCAGTTCTTC	CASSLARRGGWNEQFF
TRBV4-2	TRBD1	NA	TRBJ1-2	TGTGCCAGCAGCCACCCGTCGGGACAGAACTATGGCTACACCTTC	CASSHPSGQNYGYTF
TRBV25-1	NA	NA	TRBJ2-6	TGTGCCAGCAGTGAAGGGGTAGCGACCACCTCTGGGGCCAACGTCCTGACTTTC	CASSEGVATTSGANVLTF
TRBV28	NA	NA	TRBJ1-2	TGTGCCAGCAGCGAGTCCAGGGTTTATGGCTACACCTTC	CASSESRVYGYTF
TRBV27	NA	once	TRBJ1-2	TGTGCCAGCAGTTTATCGGGAGAACCCTTCCGCTACACCTTC	CASSLSGEPFRYTF
TRBV18	TRBD1	NA	TRBJ2-7	TGTGCCAGCTCGTCGCTACGGGACAGGGTTTACGAGCAGTACTTC	CASSSLRDRVYEQYF
TRBV5-1	NA	few	TRBJ2-7	TGCGCCAGCAGCTTGCTGGGAGACTACGAGCAGTACTTC	CASSLLGDYEQYF
TRBV11-2	TRBD2	NA	TRBJ2-1	TGTGCCAGCAGCTTATTCCTAGCGGGAGACAATGAGCAGTTCTTC	CASSLFLAGDNEQFF
TRBV7-9	TRBD2	once	TRBJ2-5	TGTGCCAGCAGCCCTCGGGGGGGGGCGCCCGGGAAGACCCAGTACTTC	CASSPRGGAPGKTQYF
TRBV25-1	NA	NA	TRBJ2-3	TGTGCCAGCAGTGTCGCAGGGAGCACAGATACGCAGTATTTT	CASSVAGSTDTQYF
TRBV6-5	TRBD1	NA	TRBJ1-2	TGTGCCAGCAGGCCCCCGGGACAGAGCTATGGCTACACCTTC	CASRPPGQSYGYTF
TRBV2	NA	NA	TRBJ1-1	TGTGCCAGCAGCCGGCGGGTCTACGGCACTGAAGCTTTCTTT	CASSRRVYGTEAFF
TRBV18	NA	NA	TRBJ2-7	TGTGCCAGCAATGAACGGCGGGAGTCCCAGGGGCACTTC	CASNERRESQGHF
TRBV7-8	TRBD2	NA	TRBJ2-3	TGTGCCAGCAGCTTAGGGGCGGGGGGTATCCAGAAGTATTTT	CASSLGAGGIQKYF
TRBV19	NA	NA	TRBJ1-1	TGTGCCAGTAGTTCGGGACTGCTGAACACTGAAGCTTTCTTT	CASSSGLLNTEAFF
TRBV28	TRBD1	NA	TRBJ1-4	TGTGCCAGCAAGGAGGGGGCGACTAATGAAAAACTGTTTTTT	CASKEGATNEKLFF